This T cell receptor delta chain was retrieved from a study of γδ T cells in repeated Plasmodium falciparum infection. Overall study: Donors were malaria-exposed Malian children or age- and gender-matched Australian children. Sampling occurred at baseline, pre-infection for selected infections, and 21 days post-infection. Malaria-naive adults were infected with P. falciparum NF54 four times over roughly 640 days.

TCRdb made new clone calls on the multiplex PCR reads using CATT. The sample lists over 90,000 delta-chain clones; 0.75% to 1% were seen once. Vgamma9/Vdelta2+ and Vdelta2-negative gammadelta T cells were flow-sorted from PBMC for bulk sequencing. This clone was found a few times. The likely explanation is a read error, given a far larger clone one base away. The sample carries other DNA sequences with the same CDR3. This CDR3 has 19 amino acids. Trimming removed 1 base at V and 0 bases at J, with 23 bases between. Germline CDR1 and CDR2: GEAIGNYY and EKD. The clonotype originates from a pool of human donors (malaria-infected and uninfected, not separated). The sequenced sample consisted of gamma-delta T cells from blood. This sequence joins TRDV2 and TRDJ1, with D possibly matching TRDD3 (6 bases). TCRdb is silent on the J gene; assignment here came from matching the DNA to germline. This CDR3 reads CACDTLFGGYSRYTDKLIF. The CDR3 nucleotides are TGTGCCTGTGACACGCTTTTTGGGGGGTACTCAAGGTACACCGATAAACTCATCTTT.